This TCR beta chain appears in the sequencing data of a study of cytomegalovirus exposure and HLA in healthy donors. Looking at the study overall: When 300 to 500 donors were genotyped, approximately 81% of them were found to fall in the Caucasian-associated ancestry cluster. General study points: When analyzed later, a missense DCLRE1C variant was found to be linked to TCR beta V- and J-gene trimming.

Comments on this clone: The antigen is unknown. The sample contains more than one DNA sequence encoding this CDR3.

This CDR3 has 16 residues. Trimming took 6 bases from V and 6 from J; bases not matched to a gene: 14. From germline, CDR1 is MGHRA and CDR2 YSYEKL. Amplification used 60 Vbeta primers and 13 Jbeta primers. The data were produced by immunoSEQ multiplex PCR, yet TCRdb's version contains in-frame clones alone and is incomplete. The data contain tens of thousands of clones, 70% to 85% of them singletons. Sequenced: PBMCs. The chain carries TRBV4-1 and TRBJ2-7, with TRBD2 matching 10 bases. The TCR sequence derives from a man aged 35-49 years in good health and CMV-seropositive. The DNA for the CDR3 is TGCGCCAGCAGTCGGGGGCTAGCGGGAGCAAGGGCCGAGCAGTACTTC. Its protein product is CASSRGLAGARAEQYF.